Below, 30 T cell receptor beta chains from the same sample are listed, as sequenced in a study of cytomegalovirus exposure and HLA in healthy donors. The study ran its PCR with 60 Vbeta and 13 Jbeta primers. Produced via immunoSEQ multiplex PCR; TCRdb's table is partial and in-frame only. The table shows about 180,000 clones, with 80% occurring only once. Sequencing input: PBMCs. The receptor set was obtained from a man in his forties or fifties in good health and CMV-seronegative.

This sequence joins TRBV7-9 and TRBJ2-2; 7 bases agree with TRBD1. Germline V gene lookup returns CDR1 SEHNR and CDR2 FQNEAQ (reference sequence). There are 16 residues in the CDR3. V was clipped by 1 base and J by 6 bases; unmatched bases: 8. Here the CDR3 DNA reads TGTGCCAGCAGCTTAGGAGGGCCCACAGGGGCCGGGGAGCTGTTTTTT. It codes for CASSLGGPTGAGELFF.

The chain is built from TRBV6-5 and TRBJ1-2; TRBD1 matches 9 bases. The germline V gene has CDR1 MNHEY and CDR2 SVGAGI. The V segment lost 9 bases and the J segment 5 bases; nucleotides outside the gene matches: 13. This CDR3 has 15 amino acids. CDR3 bases: TGTGCCAGTGCGGGCATCCGGGACAGGGAGTATGGCTACACCTTC. The encoded protein is CASAGIRDREYGYTF.

The J gene is TRBJ2-5, the V gene TRBV5-6, with TRBD2 identical over 10 bases. The CDR3 has 16 residues. Germline loops: CDR1 SGHDT, CDR2 YYEEEE. V lost 1 base to trimming and J lost 5 bases; unmatched junction nucleotides: 8. CDR3 in DNA: TGTGCCAGCAGCTTGTTAGCGGGAGGAAGTGGTGAGACCCAGTACTTC. This codes for CASSLLAGGSGETQYF.

This rearrangement joins TRBV5-4 to TRBJ1-1, with D tentatively TRBD1 (5 bases). Germline CDR1 reads SGHNT; CDR2 reads YYREEE (reference sequence). The CDR3 runs 15 residues. V lost 1 base, J lost 7 bases, and 17 bases lay in between. The CDR3 DNA follows: TGTGCCAGCAGCTTGAGGAGCGGGAGGGACCTTGAAGCTTTCTTT. Translating gives CASSLRSGRDLEAFF.

This clone was recorded a few times. The DNA of the CDR3 is TGTGCCAGCAGCCCTAGAGCAAGCGTCACCGGGGAGCTGTTTTTT. Translated, it gives CASSPRASVTGELFF. The chain has TRBV9 and TRBJ2-2; D call uncertain. The CDR3 runs to 15 residues. V lost 4 bases and J 4 bases, leaving 14 bases between the germline ends. CDR1 is SGDLS, CDR2 YYNGEE, per germline.

This sequence joins TRBV5-1 and TRBJ2-7, with TRBD1 identical over 7 bases. Germline-derived CDR1 and CDR2 are SGHRS and YFSETQ. The CDR3 spans 14 residues. V trimming: 4 bases; J trimming: 3 bases; junction bases outside the gene matches: 7. CDR3 amino acids: CASSPGTANYEQYF. The CDR3 DNA sequence: TGCGCCAGCAGCCCGGGGACAGCAAACTACGAGCAGTACTTC.

The V and J genes are TRBV7-2 and TRBJ2-7; 8 bases line up with TRBD2. The CDR3 sequence is 14 residues long. In germline, CDR1 is SGHTA, CDR2 FQGNSA. After removal of 5 bases from V and 3 bases from J, the junction contained 6 bases not matched to a gene. The DNA of the CDR3 is TGTGCCAGCAGCCTGAGCGGGAGTAACTACGAGCAGTACTTC. Its protein product is CASSLSGSNYEQYF. Based on the CDR3 plus reference TRBV7-2 and TRBJ2-7, the full variable domain is GAGVSQSPSNKVTEKGKDVELRCDPISGHTALYWYRQSLGQGLEFLIYFQGNSAPDKSGLPSDRFSAERTGGSVSTLTIQRTQQEDSAVYLCASSLSGSNYEQYFGPGTRLTVT.

Points on this clone: Other DNA sequences within the sample encode an identical CDR3. The rearrangement links TRBV7-9 to TRBJ2-1; a weak D match, TRBD2 (6 bases). Germline values: CDR1 SEHNR, CDR2 FQNEAQ (reference sequence). The V gene lost 1 base and the J gene lost 4 bases, with 8 bases spanning the gap. CDR3 length: 14 amino acids. CDR3 DNA: TGTGCCAGCAGCTTAGTGGGGGGTTACAATGAGCAGTTCTTC. Translation gives CASSLVGGYNEQFF.

This rearrangement joins TRBV11-1 to TRBJ2-2, with TRBD2 matching over 12 bases. V was pared by 1 base and J by 7 bases, with 7 bases of the junction left unmatched. Looked up from germline, CDR1 is SGHAT and CDR2 is FQDESV (reference sequence). This CDR3 has 17 residues. The CDR3 spells CASSLDPTSGSNGELFF. CDR3 in DNA: TGTGCCAGCAGCTTAGACCCGACTAGCGGGAGTAACGGGGAGCTGTTTTTT.

The chain carries TRBV18 and TRBJ1-4; no reliable D call. This CDR3 spans 15 amino acids. V lost 7 bases and J lost 5, with 17 bases in between. The V gene's germline CDR1 is KGHSH and CDR2 LQKENI. The CDR3 protein is CASFAYKPGNEKLFF. The CDR3 nucleotides are TGTGCCAGCTTCGCTTACAAGCCAGGCAATGAAAAACTGTTTTTT.

The V call is TRBV5-6, the J call TRBJ2-5; the match to TRBD2 covers 8 bases. In germline, CDR1 is SGHDT, CDR2 YYEEEE. The CDR3 spans 15 residues. The V gene end was trimmed by 0 bases and the J gene end by 3 bases; junction bases not matched to a gene: 4. In DNA form, the CDR3 reads TGTGCCAGCAGCTTGGCCGGTAGCGGGGAAGAGACCCAGTACTTC. Encoded protein: CASSLAGSGEETQYF.

V is TRBV11-3 and J is TRBJ2-5; 7 bases agree with TRBD2. With the DNA end fitting TRBJ2-7 better, the J assignment may be wrong. Germline V CDR1 and CDR2: SGHNT, YENEEA. The CDR3 extends over 16 amino acids. This CDR3 reads CASSLFGLAASYEQYF. CDR3 sequence (DNA): TGTGCCAGCAGCTTATTTGGGCTAGCGGCCTCCTACGAGCAGTACTTC.

This clone was detected only once. This chain links TRBV7-2 with TRBJ1-5; possibly TRBD1 for D (5 bases). CDR1 and CDR2 from the germline V gene are SGHTA and FQGNSA. The CDR3 has 15 amino acids. Between the trimmed V and J ends, which lost 5 bases and 3 bases, there was a span of 14 bases. The CDR3 sequence: CASSRTPSNNQPQHF. The CDR3 nucleotides read TGTGCCAGCAGCCGGACACCAAGTAACAATCAGCCCCAGCATTTT.

The chain links TRBV29-1 to TRBJ2-6; D gene ambiguous. V shed 6 bases and J shed 0 bases, with 6 bases lying between them. This CDR3 has 13 residues. Germline CDR1 reads SQVTM; CDR2 reads ANQGSEA. The CDR3 loop reads CSVDFSGANVLTF. The DNA of the CDR3 is TGCAGCGTCGACTTCTCTGGGGCCAACGTCCTGACTTTC. The variable domain in full, with the rest retrieved from reference TRBV29-1 and TRBJ2-6, is SAVISQKPSRDICQRGTSLTIQCQVDSQVTMMFWYRQQPGQSLTLIATANQGSEATYESGFVIDKFPISRPNLTFSTLTVSNMSPEDSSIYLCSVDFSGANVLTFGAGSRLTVL.

The chain is built from TRBV29-1 and TRBJ2-2; 7 bases are shared with TRBD2. The germline V gene encodes CDR1 SQVTM and CDR2 ANQGSEA. V shed 0 bases, J shed 5 bases, and the junction held 0 bases outside the gene matches. CDR3 length: 13 amino acids. The CDR3 nucleotides read TGCAGCGTTGAAGAGGGACTAACCGGGGAGCTGTTTTTT. It codes for CSVEEGLTGELFF.

V gene TRBV5-1 combines with J gene TRBJ2-7; perhaps TRBD2 as D (6 bases). From germline, CDR1 is SGHRS and CDR2 YFSETQ. Trimming took off 0 bases at V and 6 bases at J, with 19 bases between the two ends. This CDR3 has 16 residues. The CDR3 region has the DNA TGCGCCAGCAGCTTGGAAGTGGGAGGTGCACTGAGCGAGCAGTACTTC. It specifies CASSLEVGGALSEQYF.

The CDR3 nucleotides are TGTGCCAGCAGCTTCGCCGGGACTAGATTCGCAGATACGCAGTATTTT. Amino acids: CASSFAGTRFADTQYF. The chain is built from TRBV5-4 and TRBJ2-3, with 8 bases lining up with TRBD2. Germline CDR1 reads SGHNT; CDR2 reads YYREEE (reference sequence). This CDR3 contains 16 residues. With 2 bases clipped from V and 4 bases from J, the junction kept 9 bases outside the gene matches.

The V and J genes are TRBV5-6 and TRBJ2-5, with D perhaps TRBD2 (5 bases). The end of the DNA is better explained by TRBJ2-7, so the J call may be wrong. Per the germline V gene, CDR1 is SGHDT and CDR2 is YYEEEE. The CDR3 extends over 13 amino acids. CDR3 sequence (DNA): TGTGCCAGCAGCTCCGGACTGGAGTACGAGCAGTACTTC. Protein product: CASSSGLEYEQYF.

Details on this clone: Other DNA sequences in this specimen translate into the identical CDR3. The chain has TRBV9 and TRBJ1-1, with TRBD1 as a possible D gene (5 bases). There are 13 residues in the CDR3. V was trimmed by 0 bases and J by 5 bases, leaving 8 bases between them. Germline V gene sequence: CDR1 SGDLS, CDR2 YYNGEE. The CDR3 nucleotides read TGTGCCAGCAGCGTAGGGGGGAGGACTGAAGCTTTCTTT. Encoded protein: CASSVGGRTEAFF.

V and J are TRBV27 and TRBJ2-1; D call uncertain. V gave up 4 bases and J gave up 4 bases, with 5 bases separating them. CDR3 length: 12 residues. Germline-derived CDR1 and CDR2 are MNHEY and SMNVEV (reference sequence). The CDR3 DNA is TGTGCCAGCAGTTCCAGATACAATGAGCAGTTCTTC. Encoded protein: CASSSRYNEQFF.

J is TRBJ2-5 and V is TRBV29-1; D is possibly TRBD2 (5 bases). V was shortened by 8 bases and J by 5 bases, with 15 bases between the two germline ends. The CDR3 is 12 amino acids. Germline V lookup: CDR1 SQVTM, CDR2 ANQGSEA. CDR3 DNA: TGCAGCCTTGGGATGCCGGGGGAGACCCAGTACTTC. Translating it yields CSLGMPGETQYF.

The J gene is TRBJ2-7, the V gene TRBV19, with 11 positions matching TRBD1. Germline V lookup: CDR1 LNHDA, CDR2 SQIVND (reference sequence). The CDR3 length is 17 residues. V shed 4 bases and J 9 bases; nucleotides not matched to a gene: 17. The CDR3 bases are TGTGCCAGTAGTACGCGGGACAGGGGGTATTCGGAGGAAAGGCAGTACTTC. Amino acid sequence: CASSTRDRGYSEERQYF. Full variable domain (rest looked up from reference TRBV19 and TRBJ2-7): DGGITQSPKYLFRKEGQNVTLSCEQNLNHDAMYWYRQDPGQGLRLIYYSQIVNDFQKGDIAEGYSVSREKKESFPLTVTSAQKNPTAFYLCASSTRDRGYSEERQYFGPGTRLTVT.

V and J are TRBV29-1 and TRBJ2-2; TRBD2 is a possible D gene (7 bases). The V gene's germline CDR1 is SQVTM and CDR2 ANQGSEA. V was shortened by 7 bases and J by 0 bases, with 12 bases between the two germline ends. The CDR3 length is 14 residues. CDR3 nucleotide sequence: TGCAGCGCGAGGGGGGGATCGAACACCGGGGAGCTGTTTTTT. As protein: CSARGGSNTGELFF.

The chain uses TRBV5-4 and TRBJ2-1; perhaps TRBD2 as D (6 bases). CDR1 is SGHNT, CDR2 YYREEE, per germline (reference sequence). This CDR3 contains 18 residues. V lost 0 bases, J lost 2 bases, and 18 bases lay in between. The CDR3 loop reads CASSLARAGRSPYNEQFF. The CDR3 DNA reads TGTGCCAGCAGCTTGGCCAGGGCAGGGAGGTCACCCTACAATGAGCAGTTCTTC.

The genes are TRBV7-2 and TRBJ2-2, with D possibly being TRBD2 (5 bases). Germline lookup yields CDR1 SGHTA and CDR2 FQGNSA. V gave up 2 bases and J gave up 0 bases, with 10 bases separating them. The CDR3 is 16 amino acids. The CDR3 loop is CASSLIPGTNTGELFF. CDR3 nucleotide sequence: TGTGCCAGCAGCTTAATCCCCGGGACGAACACCGGGGAGCTGTTTTTT.

This clone was counted once. The chain links TRBV27 to TRBJ1-1; 7 positions match TRBD1. The germline gives CDR1 MNHEY, CDR2 SMNVEV (reference sequence). Trimming at V came to 4 bases and at J to 6 bases, leaving 14 bases not matched to a gene. The CDR3 contains 16 residues. CDR3 in amino acids: CASSSPGTAISSEAFF. The CDR3 nucleotides read TGTGCCAGCAGTTCGCCCGGGACAGCTATAAGTTCTGAAGCTTTCTTT.

This clone was detected many times. V is TRBV4-3 and J is TRBJ1-1; D is unclear. Germline V CDR1 and CDR2: LGHNA, YSLEER. V was clipped by 8 bases and J by 0 bases, with 10 bases between them. This CDR3 is 13 amino acids long. The CDR3 region is CASRAGMNTEAFF. The CDR3 nucleotides read TGCGCCAGCCGGGCGGGGATGAACACTGAAGCTTTCTTT.

The chain combines TRBV5-8 with TRBJ1-5, with D unresolved. V was cut by 3 bases and J by 1 base, with 11 bases left in between. The germline V gene has CDR1 SGHTS and CDR2 YDEGEE. This CDR3 region has 15 residues. CDR3 DNA sequence: TGTGCCAGCAGCTCCGGGTGGATGAGCAATCAGCCCCAGCATTTT. This encodes CASSSGWMSNQPQHF.

The chain recombines TRBV5-6 with TRBJ2-1, with D possibly TRBD1 on 5 matching bases. Per germline, CDR1 SGHDT and CDR2 YYEEEE. The CDR3 is made up of 12 amino acids. With 6 bases removed from V and 7 bases from J, the gap between germline ends came to 11 bases. The CDR3 protein is CASTLDRNEQFF. CDR3 in DNA: TGTGCCAGCACCCTAGACAGAAATGAGCAGTTCTTC.

The chain links TRBV5-4 to TRBJ2-5; D perhaps matches TRBD1 (5 bases). CDR1 is SGHNT and CDR2 is YYREEE in the germline V gene (reference sequence). The V end was cut by 0 bases, the J end by 4 bases, with 22 bases between. The CDR3 length is 18 residues. The CDR3 DNA reads as TGTGCCAGCAGCTTGGTGCGGTACAGCCAACCAAGGGGAGAGACCCAGTACTTC. Its protein product is CASSLVRYSQPRGETQYF.